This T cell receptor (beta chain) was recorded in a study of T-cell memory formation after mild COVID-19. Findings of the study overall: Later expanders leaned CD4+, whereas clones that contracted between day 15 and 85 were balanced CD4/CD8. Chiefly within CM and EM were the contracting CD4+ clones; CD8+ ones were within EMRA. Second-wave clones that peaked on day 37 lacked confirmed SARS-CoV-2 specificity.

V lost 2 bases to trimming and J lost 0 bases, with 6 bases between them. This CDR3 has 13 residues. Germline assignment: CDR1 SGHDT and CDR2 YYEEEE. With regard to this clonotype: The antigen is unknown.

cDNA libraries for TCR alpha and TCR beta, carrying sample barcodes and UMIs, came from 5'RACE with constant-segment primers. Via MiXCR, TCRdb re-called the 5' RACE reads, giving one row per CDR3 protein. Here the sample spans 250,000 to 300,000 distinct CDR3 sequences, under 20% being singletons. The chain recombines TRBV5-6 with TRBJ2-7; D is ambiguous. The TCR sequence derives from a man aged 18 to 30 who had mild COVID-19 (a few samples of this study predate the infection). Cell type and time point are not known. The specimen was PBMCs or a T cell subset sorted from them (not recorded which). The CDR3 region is CASSFESSYEQYV. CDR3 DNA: TGTGCCAGCAGCTTCGAGAGCTCCTACGAGCAGTACGTC.